This entry lists 14 T cell receptor beta chains sequenced from one sample in a study of circulating CD8 cells and anti-PD-1 response in melanoma. Sorting of live CD3+CD8+TCRalphabeta+ cells by PD-1 and/or TIGIT gave four subsets. Using approximately 16 ng of total RNA, TCR libraries were made with the QIAseq Immune Repertoire TCR panel. Each CDR3 protein is one row after TCRdb ran MiXCR on the reads. This table has about 550 distinct CDR3 sequences, roughly 5.5% appearing once. The sequencing here drew on CD8+ T cells from PBMCs, taken at baseline or after one month of anti-PD-1 therapy (not recorded which). These receptors were taken from a human donor with melanoma.

This clonotype is deemed medium-sized. V usage is TRBV28 and J usage is TRBJ1-2; possible D gene TRBD1, 5 bases. In germline, CDR1 is MDHEN, CDR2 SYDVKM. With 6 bases removed from V and 3 bases from J, the gap between germline ends came to 11 bases. This CDR3 contains 13 residues. CDR3 residues: CASSSQGYYGYTF. In DNA, the CDR3 is TGTGCCAGCAGCTCCCAGGGTTACTATGGCTACACCTTC.

CDR3 nucleotides: TGTGCCAGCAGTTCCCTGGGGCCGGGACAGGCCCACGGCGGGGAGCTGTTTTTT. As protein: CASSSLGPGQAHGGELFF. This chain uses TRBV27 with TRBJ2-2; the match to TRBD1 covers 8 bases. Looked up from germline, CDR1 is MNHEY and CDR2 is SMNVEV (reference sequence). V trimming: 4 bases; J trimming: 7 bases; junction bases outside the gene matches: 17. This CDR3 spans 18 amino acids.

This clonotype qualifies as medium-sized. The chain links TRBV6-4 to TRBJ2-3, with 7 bases identical to TRBD2. The CDR3 has 13 residues. Germline lookup yields CDR1 MRHNA and CDR2 SNTAGT. V lost 8 bases, J lost 5 bases, and 7 bases stayed unmatched. The CDR3 nucleotides read TGTGCCAGCGGTGCGGGAGCCATAGATACGCAGTATTTT. This codes for CASGAGAIDTQYF.

This clonotype rates as medium-sized. The chain is built from TRBV7-3 and TRBJ2-2; D uncertain. This CDR3 is built from 12 residues. V was shortened by 0 bases and J by 4 bases, with 0 bases between the two germline ends. Germline lookup yields CDR1 SGHTA and CDR2 FQGTGA. The CDR3 bases are TGTGCCAGCAGCTTAACCACCGGGGAGCTGTTTTTT. This translates into CASSLTTGELFF.

By sample share, this clonotype is medium-sized (0.01 to 0.1%). The chain links TRBV3-1 to TRBJ2-7; D call uncertain. The CDR3 is made up of 11 amino acids. Germline CDR1 LGHDT, CDR2 YNNKEL (reference sequence). V shed 1 base and J shed 2 bases, with 0 bases lying between them. The CDR3 sequence is CASSQAYEQYF. The CDR3 nucleotides read TGTGCCAGCAGCCAAGCCTACGAGCAGTACTTC.

This clonotype rates as medium-sized. The gene calls are TRBV20-1 and TRBJ2-7; the match to TRBD1 covers 8 bases. The trim removed 8 bases at V and 3 bases at J, leaving 15 bases unmatched. Germline values: CDR1 DFQATT, CDR2 SNEGSKA (reference sequence). The CDR3 consists of 15 residues. CDR3 DNA: TGCAGTATACAAACCGAGGACAGGGAGATCTACGAGCAGTACTTC. It translates to CSIQTEDREIYEQYF.

This clonotype is termed large (0.1 to 1%). The chain carries TRBV7-2 and TRBJ2-1; TRBD2 is a possible D gene (5 bases). This CDR3 region has 15 residues. V lost 4 bases to trimming and J lost 3 bases, with 13 bases between them. Germline V gene sequence: CDR1 SGHTA, CDR2 FQGNSA. CDR3 in amino acids: CASSSWAGDYNEQFF. The CDR3 DNA reads TGTGCCAGCAGCTCGTGGGCGGGCGACTACAATGAGCAGTTCTTC.

Points on this clonotype: This may stem from a read error, because a much larger clone lies one nucleotide away. The chain recombines TRBV20-1 with TRBJ2-5; D could derive from TRBD1 or TRBD2 (7 bases each). Trimming removed 1 base from V and 9 bases from J, with 18 bases in between. The CDR3 extends over 14 amino acids. Germline V gene lookup returns CDR1 DFQATT and CDR2 SNEGSKA (reference sequence). CDR3 sequence reads: CSARGQGFREAQYF. The DNA for the CDR3 is TGCAGTGCTAGAGGACAGGGTTTTCGGGAGGCCCAGTACTTC.

This clonotype is labeled medium-sized (0.01 to 0.1%). This chain links TRBV20-1 with TRBJ2-7, with unresolved D. Germline CDR1 and CDR2: DFQATT and SNEGSKA (reference sequence). V was trimmed by 4 bases and J by 2 bases, leaving 21 bases between them. This CDR3 comprises 16 residues. Here the CDR3 reads CSATPSLRNLTYEQYF. CDR3 DNA sequence: TGCAGTGCTACCCCCAGCCTACGTAACCTTACCTACGAGCAGTACTTC.

J is TRBJ2-7 and V is TRBV19; the match to TRBD1 covers 9 bases. Germline CDR1 is LNHDA and CDR2 is SQIVND (reference sequence). Trimming cost V 7 bases and J 4 bases; bases outside gene matches: 8. The CDR3 length is 14 residues. The CDR3 nucleotides are TGTGCCAGTACTCCGACAGGGGGAATATACGAGCAGTACTTC. Protein product: CASTPTGGIYEQYF. The full variable domain, completed using reference TRBV19 and TRBJ2-7, is DGGITQSPKYLFRKEGQNVTLSCEQNLNHDAMYWYRQDPGQGLRLIYYSQIVNDFQKGDIAEGYSVSREKKESFPLTVTSAQKNPTAFYLCASTPTGGIYEQYFGPGTRLTVT.

This clonotype ranks as large. V is TRBV7-3 and J is TRBJ2-3, with 7 bases identical to TRBD2. V dropped 3 bases and J dropped 3; count of bases not matched to a gene: 9. Germline CDR1 reads SGHTA; CDR2 reads FQGTGA. The CDR3 length is 16 residues. Written as DNA, the CDR3 is TGTGCCAGCAGCTTGATGGGCGGGGGAAGTACAGATACGCAGTATTTT. Residues: CASSLMGGGSTDTQYF.

This clonotype counts as large. This rearrangement joins TRBV6-2 or TRBV6-3 to TRBJ2-1; D unresolved. The CDR3 is 12 amino acids. V lost 2 bases and J lost 6, with 5 bases in between. Germline CDR1 reads MNHEY; CDR2 reads SVGEGT. The chain's CDR3 is CASSYRANEQFF. The CDR3, as DNA: TGTGCCAGCAGTTACCGCGCCAATGAGCAGTTCTTC.

In its sample, this clonotype is large. The chain is built from TRBV2 and TRBJ2-7; 8 bases fit TRBD1. With 9 bases clipped from V and 6 bases from J, the junction kept 7 bases outside the gene matches. The CDR3 spans 12 residues. Germline assignment: CDR1 SNHLY and CDR2 FYNNEI. The CDR3: CASTTGVLEQYF. The CDR3 DNA reads as TGTGCCAGTACGACAGGGGTGCTCGAGCAGTACTTC. Using reference TRBV2 and TRBJ2-7 for the parts outside the CDR3, the full variable domain is EPEVTQTPSHQVTQMGQEVILRCVPISNHLYFYWYRQILGQKVEFLVSFYNNEISEKSEIFDDQFSVERPDGSNFTLKIRSTKLEDSAMYFCASTTGVLEQYFGPGTRLTVT.

This clonotype counts as medium-sized. This chain uses TRBV15 with TRBJ2-1; no firm D call. CDR1 and CDR2 from the germline V gene are LNHNV and YYDKDF (reference sequence). The V and J ends lost 0 bases and 0 bases respectively, with 9 bases between them. The CDR3 totals 16 residues. The CDR3 reads CATSREIRDSYNEQFF. The CDR3 bases are TGTGCCACCAGCAGAGAAATTAGGGACTCCTACAATGAGCAGTTCTTC.